The sample holds a few counts of the clone carrying this T cell receptor beta chain. The antigen is not known. The J segment lost 7 bases and the V segment lost 5 bases, leaving 12 bases of the junction unmatched. From germline, CDR1 is SGHTA and CDR2 FQGNSA. This CDR3 has 16 amino acids. TCRdb reprocessed the 5' RACE reads with MiXCR, giving one entry per CDR3 protein. The table records fewer than 900,000 distinct CDR3 sequences, 20% to 25% of them present only once. The data are from a study of identical twins. Study-wide results and caveats: Weaker excess twin sharing was observed in beta out-of-frame sequences. There were fewer insertions in abundant cord blood beta clonotypes, but memory repertoires showed no such pattern.

Another study also made use of these data, one on T cells expressing NK-cell markers. As that study records: It was sorted CD3+CD56+NKG2C+, CD3+CD56+NKG2C- and CD3+CD56-NKG2C+ T cells that supplied the TCR beta repertoires. HCMV specificity of the expanded NKG2C+ T cell clones was not established.

This chain joins TRBV7-2 and TRBJ2-1, with 9 bases lining up with TRBD2. The clonotype comes from a woman in her late teens or twenties in good health. Sequenced material: PBMCs. The CDR3 spells CASSPEISGSRNEQFF. For the CDR3, the DNA is TGTGCCAGCAGCCCTGAGATTAGCGGGAGTAGGAATGAGCAGTTCTTC.